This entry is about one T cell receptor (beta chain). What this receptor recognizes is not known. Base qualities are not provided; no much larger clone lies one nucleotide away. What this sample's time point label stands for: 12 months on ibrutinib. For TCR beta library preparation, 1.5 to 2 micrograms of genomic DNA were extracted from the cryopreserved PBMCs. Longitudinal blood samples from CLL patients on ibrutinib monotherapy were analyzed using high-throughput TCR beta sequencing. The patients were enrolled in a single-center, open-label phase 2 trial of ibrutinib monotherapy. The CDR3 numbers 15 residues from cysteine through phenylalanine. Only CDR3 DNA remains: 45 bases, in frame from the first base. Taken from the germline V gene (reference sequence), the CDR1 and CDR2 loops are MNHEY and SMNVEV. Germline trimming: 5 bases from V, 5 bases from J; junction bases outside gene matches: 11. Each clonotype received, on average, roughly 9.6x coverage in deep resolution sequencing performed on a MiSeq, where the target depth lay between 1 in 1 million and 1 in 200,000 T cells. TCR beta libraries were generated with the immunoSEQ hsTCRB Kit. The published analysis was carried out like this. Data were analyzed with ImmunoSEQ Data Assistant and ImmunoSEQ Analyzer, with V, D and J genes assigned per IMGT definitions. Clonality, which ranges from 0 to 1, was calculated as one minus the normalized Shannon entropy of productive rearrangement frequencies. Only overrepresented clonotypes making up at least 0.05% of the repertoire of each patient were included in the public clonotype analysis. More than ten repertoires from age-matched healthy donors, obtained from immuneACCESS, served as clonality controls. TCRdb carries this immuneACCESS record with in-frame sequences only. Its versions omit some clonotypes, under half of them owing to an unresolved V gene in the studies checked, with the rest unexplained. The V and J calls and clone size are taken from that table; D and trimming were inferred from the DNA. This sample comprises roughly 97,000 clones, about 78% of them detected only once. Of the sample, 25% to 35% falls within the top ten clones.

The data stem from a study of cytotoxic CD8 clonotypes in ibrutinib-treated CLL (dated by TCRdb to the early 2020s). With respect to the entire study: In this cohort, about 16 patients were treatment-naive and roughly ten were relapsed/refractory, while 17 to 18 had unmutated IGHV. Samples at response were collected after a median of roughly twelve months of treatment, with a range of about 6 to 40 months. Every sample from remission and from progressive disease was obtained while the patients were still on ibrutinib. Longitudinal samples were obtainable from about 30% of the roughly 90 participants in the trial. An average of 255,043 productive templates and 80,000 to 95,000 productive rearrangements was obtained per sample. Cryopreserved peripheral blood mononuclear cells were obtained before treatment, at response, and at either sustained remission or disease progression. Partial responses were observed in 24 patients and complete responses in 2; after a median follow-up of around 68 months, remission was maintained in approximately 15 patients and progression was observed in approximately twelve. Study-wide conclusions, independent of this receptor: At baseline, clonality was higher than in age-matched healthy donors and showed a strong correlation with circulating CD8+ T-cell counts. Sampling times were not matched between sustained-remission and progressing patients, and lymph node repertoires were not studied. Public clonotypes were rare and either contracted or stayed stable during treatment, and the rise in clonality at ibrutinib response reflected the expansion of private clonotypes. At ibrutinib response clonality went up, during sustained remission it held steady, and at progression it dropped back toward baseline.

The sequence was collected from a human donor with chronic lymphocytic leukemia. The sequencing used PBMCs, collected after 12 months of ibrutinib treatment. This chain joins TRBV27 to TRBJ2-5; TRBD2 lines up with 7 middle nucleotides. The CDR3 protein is CASSLSRWEGETQYF. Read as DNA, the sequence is TGTGCCAGCAGTCTCTCGCGGTGGGAGGGGGAGACCCAGTACTTC.